Below, 12 T cell receptor beta chains from the same sample are listed, as sequenced in a study of cytomegalovirus exposure and HLA in healthy donors. PCR employed 60 Vbeta and 13 Jbeta primers. The data were produced by immunoSEQ multiplex PCR, yet TCRdb's version contains in-frame clones alone and is incomplete. This table has some 150,000 clones, roughly 80% appearing once. The specimen was PBMCs. All receptors derive from a man aged 35 to 55 in good health and CMV-seronegative.

The chain links TRBV9 to TRBJ1-2; 8 bases agree with TRBD1. Germline CDR1 is SGDLS and CDR2 is YYNGEE. Trimming cost V 3 bases and J 4 bases; bases outside gene matches: 8. The CDR3 contains 15 residues. CDR3 amino acids: CASSEDGTGIYGYTF. The CDR3 DNA is TGTGCCAGCAGCGAGGACGGGACAGGTATCTATGGCTACACCTTC.

The chain couples TRBV27 to TRBJ2-5; D possibly corresponds to TRBD2 (6 bases). Germline-derived CDR1 and CDR2 are MNHEY and SMNVEV (reference sequence). Trimming shortened V by 0 bases and J by 4 bases, and 18 bases separated the two germline ends. The CDR3 has 17 amino acids. This CDR3 is CASSLSAGPARIETQYF. CDR3 nucleotide sequence: TGTGCCAGCAGTTTATCCGCGGGACCCGCCAGGATAGAGACCCAGTACTTC.

J is TRBJ2-7 and V is TRBV13, with TRBD1 matching 8 bases. V was pared by 10 bases and J by 0 bases, with 11 bases of the junction left unmatched. This CDR3 spans 15 amino acids. Germline CDR1 reads PRHDT; CDR2 reads FYEKMQ (reference sequence). For the CDR3, the DNA is TGTGCCACCCGTCCCAGGACAGGGAGCTCCTACGAGCAGTACTTC. Protein sequence: CATRPRTGSSYEQYF.

This clone has more than one count but fewer than ten. The chain links TRBV25-1 to TRBJ1-1; D is unresolved. Germline CDR1 MGHDK, CDR2 SYGVNS. Deletions cut 7 bases from V and 8 bases from J, with 23 bases between. The CDR3 totals 15 residues. The CDR3 reads CASTPTRGSPGEAFF. In nucleotides, the CDR3 is TGTGCCAGCACCCCAACCCGGGGATCTCCAGGAGAAGCTTTCTTT.

This clone was seen only once. CDR3 in amino acids: CAISLDTGELFF. In DNA, the CDR3 is TGTGCCATCAGTCTCGACACCGGGGAGCTGTTTTTT. V and J are TRBV10-3 and TRBJ2-2; D remains unclear. V was cut by 5 bases and J by 3 bases, with 4 bases left in between. This CDR3 contains 12 residues. Germline values: CDR1 ENHRY, CDR2 SYGVKD.

The CDR3 bases are TGTGCCACTTCACAGGGAGGGGGCGAGCAGTACTTC. Its protein is CATSQGGGEQYF. V gene TRBV15 combines with J gene TRBJ2-7, with TRBD2 as a possible D gene (7 bases). CDR3 size: 12 residues. V lost 9 bases to trimming and J lost 6 bases, with 15 bases between them. Germline V lookup: CDR1 LNHNV, CDR2 YYDKDF (reference sequence).

This chain joins TRBV5-1 and TRBJ1-1, with a possible D match to TRBD1 (6 bases). V lost 0 bases, J lost 4 bases, and 13 bases lay in between. The CDR3 is made up of 15 amino acids. Looked up from germline, CDR1 is SGHRS and CDR2 is YFSETQ. As DNA, the CDR3 is TGCGCCAGCAGCTTGGATTGGGTAGGGGGCACTGAAGCTTTCTTT. This gives the protein CASSLDWVGGTEAFF.

The chain has TRBV5-8 and TRBJ1-6, with a tentative D call TRBD1 (6 bases). CDR1 is SGHTS, CDR2 YDEGEE, per germline. This CDR3 is built from 17 residues. V lost 0 bases and J 1 base, leaving 11 bases between the germline ends. The CDR3 DNA is TGTGCCAGCAGCTTGGCGCAGGGGTTGTCCTATAATTCACCCCTCCACTTT. It yields the protein CASSLAQGLSYNSPLHF.

V is TRBV6-5 and J is TRBJ2-7; possibly TRBD1 for D (6 bases). The V end was cut by 0 bases, the J end by 6 bases, with 15 bases between. From germline, CDR1 is MNHEY and CDR2 SVGAGI. The CDR3 spans 15 residues. The CDR3 loop is CASSYSGTGQVEQYF. The CDR3 DNA follows: TGTGCCAGCAGTTACTCGGGCACAGGGCAGGTCGAGCAGTACTTC.

The chain recombines TRBV6-1 with TRBJ1-5, with D unclear. CDR3 length: 14 residues. The germline CDR1 and CDR2 sequences are MNHNS and SASEGT. V lost 3 bases and J lost 4, with 10 bases in between. This chain's CDR3 is CASSDLGGNQPQHF. The CDR3 DNA follows: TGTGCCAGCAGTGACCTCGGAGGGAATCAGCCCCAGCATTTT.

This sequence joins TRBV6-5 and TRBJ1-2, with a possible D match to TRBD1 (5 bases). Trimming pared 2 bases from V and 7 bases from J, leaving 5 bases between. Germline CDR1 MNHEY, CDR2 SVGAGI. The CDR3 has 11 residues. In nucleotides, the CDR3 is TGTGCCAGCAGTTACAGGGGTGGCTACACCTTC. Its translation is CASSYRGGYTF.

This CDR3 is CASSQDRTSPNSNQPQHF. The CDR3 DNA follows: TGTGCCAGCAGCCAAGACAGGACTAGCCCTAATAGCAATCAGCCCCAGCATTTT. The chain combines TRBV4-2 with TRBJ1-5; no definite D call. This CDR3 comprises 18 residues. Germline CDR1 LGHNA, CDR2 YNFKEQ. The V end lost 0 bases, the J end lost 0 bases, and 15 bases lay between the germline ends.